This TCR beta chain was profiled in a study of T cells in localized non-small cell lung cancer. Study-level findings and limits: Prolonged overall survival went with higher T cell density in the blood. Compared with tumor, uninvolved adjacent lung displayed greater T cell clonality, ranking highest overall. Sequence data derive from only one tumor region, so heterogeneity remains possible. Adjacent lung was found to contain a median about 60 of the top 100 tumor clones.

The J segment lost 5 bases and the V segment lost 6 bases, leaving 8 bases of the junction unmatched. This CDR3 region has 15 residues. Germline CDR1 reads MDHEN; CDR2 reads SYDVKM. With regard to this clone: The target antigen is unknown.

Sequenced by immunoSEQ multiplex PCR; TCRdb stores in-frame clones only, minus some. The table includes roughly 21,000 clones, about 81% detected once. The chain is built from TRBV28 and TRBJ1-5; 9 bases are a match to TRBD1. The specimen comprised peripheral blood, sampled before any cancer treatment. This TCR came from a man aged 40-75 years with stage I lung adenocarcinoma. CDR3 coding DNA: TGTGCCAGCAGGGGCGCGACAGGGGGTTATCAGCCCCAGCATTTT. Its protein product is CASRGATGGYQPQHF.